What follows are 9 T cell receptor beta chains derived from one specimen sequenced in a study of response to subunit inactivated influenza vaccine. TCRdb redid the calling of the RT-PCR reads with MiXCR, one entry per CDR3 protein. The table records under 550,000 distinct CDR3 sequences, roughly 7.6% of them present only once. Sequences were derived from PBMCs from blood, sampled less than 30 months after vaccination. Receptor source: a man aged 50-75 years who received an inactivated influenza vaccine.

V usage is TRBV7-8 and J usage is TRBJ2-2; tentative D call: TRBD2 (6 bases). Germline V CDR1 and CDR2: SGHVS, FQNEAQ. This CDR3 contains 14 residues. The V end was cut by 6 bases, the J end by 8 bases, with 16 bases between. Here the CDR3 DNA reads TGTGCCAGCAGGAGACTAGTAGCCCTAGGGGAGCTGTTTTTT. Translation: CASRRLVALGELFF. Using reference TRBV7-8 and TRBJ2-2 for the parts outside the CDR3, the full variable domain is GAGVSQSPRYKVAKRGQDVALRCDPISGHVSLFWYQQALGQGPEFLTYFQNEAQLDKSGLPSDRFFAERPEGSVSTLKIQRTQQEDSAVYLCASRRLVALGELFFGEGSRLTVL.

The chain is built from TRBV6-1 and TRBJ1-1; a weak D match, TRBD1 (5 bases). The CDR3 consists of 13 residues. Germline V gene lookup returns CDR1 MNHNS and CDR2 SASEGT. The CDR3 DNA sequence: TGTGCTTTATCTGCAGGACAGAACACTGAAGCTTTCTTT. This sequence encodes CALSAGQNTEAFF.

This clonotype showed up many times. This chain links TRBV20-1 with TRBJ1-2; D remains unclear. V lost 0 bases and J lost 9, with 5 bases in between. The CDR3 consists of 10 residues. CDR1 DFQATT and CDR2 SNEGSKA come from the germline V gene (reference sequence). CDR3: CSARDQSYTF. CDR3 coding DNA: TGCAGTGCTAGAGATCAAAGCTACACCTTC.

The V gene is TRBV20-1, the J gene TRBJ1-5; no clear D. Between the trimmed V and J ends, which lost 0 bases and 0 bases, there was a span of 12 bases. The CDR3 is 16 residues long. The germline gives CDR1 DFQATT, CDR2 SNEGSKA (reference sequence). The CDR3 DNA is TGCAGTGCTAGAGAGGCAGAAAACTATAGCAATCAGCCCCAGCATTTT. Amino acid sequence: CSAREAENYSNQPQHF.

The chain has TRBV24-1 and TRBJ2-1; 11 positions match TRBD2. Per germline, CDR1 KGHDR and CDR2 SFDVKD. The CDR3 covers 16 residues. The ends lost 2 bases at V and 6 bases at J; junction bases unmatched: 5. The CDR3 DNA reads TGTGCCACCAGTGATTCTCTAGCGGGGGGACTCAATGAGCAGTTCTTC. It codes for CATSDSLAGGLNEQFF.

Points on this clonotype: A read error may produce the germline difference seen at one junction end. This chain uses TRBV28 with TRBJ2-7; TRBD1 is a possible D gene (5 bases). The CDR3 is made up of 13 amino acids. The germline gives CDR1 MDHEN, CDR2 SYDVKM. The CDR3 DNA sequence: TGTGCCAGCTGCTTGGATAGGGGATACGAGCAGCACTTC. Its protein product is CASCLDRGYEQHF.

A few counts support this clonotype. The chain has TRBV4-3 and TRBJ2-5, with 13 bases aligning to TRBD2. Germline loops: CDR1 LGHNA, CDR2 YSLEER. This CDR3 is 16 amino acids long. Trimming removed 3 bases from V and 3 bases from J; junction bases left unmatched: 4. The DNA for the CDR3 is TGCGCCAGCAGCCAGTCGGGACTAGCGGGAAAAGAGACCCAGTACTTC. Encoded protein: CASSQSGLAGKETQYF.

The V call is TRBV2, the J call TRBJ2-1, with D possibly being TRBD2 (5 bases). Germline V gives CDR1 SNHLY, CDR2 FYNNEI. CDR3 length: 15 residues. Trimming removed 7 bases from V and 0 bases from J, with 13 bases in between. The CDR3 nucleotides are TGTGCCAGCACCCGAGCGGAGAGCTCCTACAATGAGCAGTTCTTC. This translates into CASTRAESSYNEQFF.

The chain combines TRBV4-3 with TRBJ2-1; a weak D match, TRBD2 (5 bases). Germline V lookup: CDR1 LGHNA, CDR2 YSLEER. CDR3 length: 17 amino acids. Deletions cut 0 bases from V and 0 bases from J, with 12 bases between. The CDR3 sequence: CASSQDPPGSSYNEQFF. In DNA form, the CDR3 reads TGCGCCAGCAGCCAAGATCCCCCGGGGAGCTCCTACAATGAGCAGTTCTTC.